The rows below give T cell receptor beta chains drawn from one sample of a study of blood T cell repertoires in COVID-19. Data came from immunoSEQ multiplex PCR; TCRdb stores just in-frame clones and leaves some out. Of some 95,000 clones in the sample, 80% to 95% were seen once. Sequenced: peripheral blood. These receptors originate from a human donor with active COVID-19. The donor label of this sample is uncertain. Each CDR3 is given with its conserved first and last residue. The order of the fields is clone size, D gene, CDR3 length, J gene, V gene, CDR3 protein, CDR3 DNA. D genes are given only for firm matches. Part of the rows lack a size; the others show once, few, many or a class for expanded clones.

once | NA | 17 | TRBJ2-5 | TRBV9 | CASSVYSGAGSLGTQYF | TGTGCCAGCAGCGTTTATAGTGGGGCTGGCTCTTTAGGGACCCAGTACTTC
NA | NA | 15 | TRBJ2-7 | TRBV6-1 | CASSEAGQGWDEQYF | TGTGCCAGCAGTGAAGCTGGGCAGGGCTGGGACGAGCAGTACTTC
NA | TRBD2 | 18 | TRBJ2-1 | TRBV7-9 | CASSYRLASGGNYNEQFF | TGTGCCAGCAGCTATCGACTAGCGAGCGGGGGTAACTACAATGAGCAGTTCTTC
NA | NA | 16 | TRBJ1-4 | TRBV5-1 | CASSPATDRLNEKLFF | TGCGCCAGCAGCCCTGCGACCGACAGGCTCAATGAAAAACTGTTTTTT
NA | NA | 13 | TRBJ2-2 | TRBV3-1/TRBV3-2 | CASSPWSTGELFF | TGTGCCAGCAGCCCCTGGAGCACCGGGGAGCTGTTTTTT
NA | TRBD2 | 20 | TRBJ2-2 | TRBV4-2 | CASSQGWGSGGASNTGELFF | TGTGCCAGCAGCCAAGGATGGGGGAGCGGGGGGGCCTCGAACACCGGGGAGCTGTTTTTT
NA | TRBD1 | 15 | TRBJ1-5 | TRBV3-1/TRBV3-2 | CASSPGQGAHQPQHF | TGTGCCAGCAGCCCGGGACAGGGGGCACATCAGCCCCAGCATTTT
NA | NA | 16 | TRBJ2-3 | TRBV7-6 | CASSLGTQGSTDTQYF | TGTGCCAGCAGCTTAGGCACCCAGGGCTCCACAGATACGCAGTATTTT
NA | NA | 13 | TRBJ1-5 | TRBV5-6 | CASSPAARGPQHF | TGTGCCAGCAGCCCCGCGGCGCGCGGGCCCCAGCATTTT
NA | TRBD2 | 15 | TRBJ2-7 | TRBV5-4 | CASSRPGGIAYEQYF | TGTGCCAGCAGCCGACCGGGGGGTATTGCCTACGAGCAGTACTTC
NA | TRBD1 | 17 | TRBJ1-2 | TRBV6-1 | CASSVSRDRAGSYGYTF | TGTGCCAGCAGTGTGAGTCGAGACAGGGCCGGCTCATATGGCTACACCTTC
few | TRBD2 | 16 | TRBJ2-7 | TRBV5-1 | CASSLGLAESSYEQYF | TGCGCCAGCAGCTTGGGACTAGCGGAGAGCTCCTACGAGCAGTACTTC
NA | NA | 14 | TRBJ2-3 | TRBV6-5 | CASRSRAAAGTQYF | TGTGCCAGCAGAAGCCGGGCAGCCGCGGGGACGCAGTATTTT
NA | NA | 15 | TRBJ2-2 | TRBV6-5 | CASSYSTGYTGELFF | TGTGCCAGCAGTTACTCAACAGGTTATACCGGGGAGCTGTTTTTT
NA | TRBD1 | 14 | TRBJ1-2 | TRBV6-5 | CASSYDDRGGGYTF | TGTGCCAGCAGTTACGACGACAGGGGGGGCGGCTACACCTTC
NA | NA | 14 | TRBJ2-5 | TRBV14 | CASSHRGYQETQYF | TGTGCCAGCAGCCACAGGGGTTACCAAGAGACCCAGTACTTC
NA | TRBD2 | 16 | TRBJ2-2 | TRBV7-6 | CASSLGGGRATGELFF | TGTGCCAGCAGCTTAGGCGGGGGACGGGCCACCGGGGAGCTGTTTTTT
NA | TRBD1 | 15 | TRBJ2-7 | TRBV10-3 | CATGTGQGSPYEQYF | TGTGCCACCGGAACGGGACAGGGTTCGCCCTACGAGCAGTACTTC
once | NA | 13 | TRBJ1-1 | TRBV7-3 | CASSLGGVTEAFF | TGTGCCAGCAGCTTAGGGGGCGTCACTGAAGCTTTCTTT
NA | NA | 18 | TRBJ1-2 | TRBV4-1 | CASSQDSISRSLNYGYTF | TGCGCCAGCAGCCAAGATTCCATTTCGAGGAGCTTAAACTATGGCTACACCTTC
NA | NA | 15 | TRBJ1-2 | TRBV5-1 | CASSLVAGEIYGYTF | TGCGCCAGCAGCTTGGTGGCAGGGGAAATCTATGGCTACACCTTC
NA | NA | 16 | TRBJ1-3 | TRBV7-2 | CASSFRRALPGNTIYF | TGTGCCAGCAGCTTCCGGAGGGCCCTGCCTGGAAACACCATATATTTT
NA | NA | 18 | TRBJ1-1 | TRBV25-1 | CASSAIPGASEMNTEAFF | TGTGCCAGCAGTGCCATCCCAGGGGCGTCGGAAATGAACACTGAAGCTTTCTTT